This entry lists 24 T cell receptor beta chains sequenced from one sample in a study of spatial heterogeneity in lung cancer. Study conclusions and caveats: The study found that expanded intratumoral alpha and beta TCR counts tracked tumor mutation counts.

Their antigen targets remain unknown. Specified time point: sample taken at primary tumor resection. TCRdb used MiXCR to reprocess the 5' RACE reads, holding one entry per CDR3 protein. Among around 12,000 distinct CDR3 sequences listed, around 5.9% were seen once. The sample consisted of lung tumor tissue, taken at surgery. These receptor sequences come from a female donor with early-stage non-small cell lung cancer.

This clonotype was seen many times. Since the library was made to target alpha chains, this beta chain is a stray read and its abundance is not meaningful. CDR3 sequence: CASSSGLNQPQHF. In DNA, the CDR3 is TGTGCCAGCAGTTCTGGACTAAACCAGCCCCAGCATTTT. The chain recombines TRBV28 with TRBJ1-5; D unclear. V was pared by 4 bases and J by 7 bases, with 11 bases between. CDR1 is MDHEN and CDR2 is SYDVKM in the germline V gene. The CDR3 loop spans 13 amino acids.

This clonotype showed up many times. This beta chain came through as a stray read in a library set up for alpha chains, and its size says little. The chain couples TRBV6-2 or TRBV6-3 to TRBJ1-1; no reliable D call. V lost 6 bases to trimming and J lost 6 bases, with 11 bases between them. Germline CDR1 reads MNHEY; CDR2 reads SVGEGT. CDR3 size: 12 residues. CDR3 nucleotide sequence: TGTGCCAGCAGCGAGAGGCGATCTGAAGCTTTCTTT. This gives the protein CASSERRSEAFF.

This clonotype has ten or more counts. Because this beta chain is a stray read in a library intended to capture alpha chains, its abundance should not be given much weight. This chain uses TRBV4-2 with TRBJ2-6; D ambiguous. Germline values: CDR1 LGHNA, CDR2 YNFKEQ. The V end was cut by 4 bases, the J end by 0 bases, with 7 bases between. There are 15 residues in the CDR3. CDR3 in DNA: TGTGCCAGCAGCCCGGCAGGCTCTGGGGCCAACGTCCTGACTTTC. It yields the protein CASSPAGSGANVLTF.

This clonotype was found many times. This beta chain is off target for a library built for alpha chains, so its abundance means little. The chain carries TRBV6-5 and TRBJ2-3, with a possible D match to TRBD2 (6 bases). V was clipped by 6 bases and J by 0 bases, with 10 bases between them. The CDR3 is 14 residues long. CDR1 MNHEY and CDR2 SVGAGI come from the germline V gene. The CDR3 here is CASSSGTSTDTQYF. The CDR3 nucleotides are TGTGCCAGCAGCTCTGGGACTAGCACAGATACGCAGTATTTT.

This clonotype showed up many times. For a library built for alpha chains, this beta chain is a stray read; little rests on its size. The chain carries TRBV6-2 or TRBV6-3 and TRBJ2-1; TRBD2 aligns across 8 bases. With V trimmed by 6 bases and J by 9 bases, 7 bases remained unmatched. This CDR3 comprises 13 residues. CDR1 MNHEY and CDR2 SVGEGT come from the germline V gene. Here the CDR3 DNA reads TGTGCCAGCAGAGCGGGGGCCGGCTCTGAGCAGTTCTTC. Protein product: CASRAGAGSEQFF.

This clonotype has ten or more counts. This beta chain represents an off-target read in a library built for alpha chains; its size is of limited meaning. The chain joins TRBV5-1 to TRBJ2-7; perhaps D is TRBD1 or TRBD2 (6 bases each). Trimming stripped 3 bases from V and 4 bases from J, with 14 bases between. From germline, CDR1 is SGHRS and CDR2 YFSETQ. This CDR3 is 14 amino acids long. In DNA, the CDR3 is TGCGCCAGCAGCTCCCTGGAGGGGGAGTACGAGCAGTACTTC. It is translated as CASSSLEGEYEQYF.

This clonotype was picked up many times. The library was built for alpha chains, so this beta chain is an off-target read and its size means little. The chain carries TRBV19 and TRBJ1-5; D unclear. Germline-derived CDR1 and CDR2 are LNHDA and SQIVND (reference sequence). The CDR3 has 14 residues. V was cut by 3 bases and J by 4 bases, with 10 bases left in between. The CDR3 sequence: CASSILGRNQPQHF. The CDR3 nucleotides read TGTGCCAGTAGTATTTTGGGAAGGAATCAGCCCCAGCATTTT. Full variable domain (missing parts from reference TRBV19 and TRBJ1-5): DGGITQSPKYLFRKEGQNVTLSCEQNLNHDAMYWYRQDPGQGLRLIYYSQIVNDFQKGDIAEGYSVSREKKESFPLTVTSAQKNPTAFYLCASSILGRNQPQHFGDGTRLSIL.

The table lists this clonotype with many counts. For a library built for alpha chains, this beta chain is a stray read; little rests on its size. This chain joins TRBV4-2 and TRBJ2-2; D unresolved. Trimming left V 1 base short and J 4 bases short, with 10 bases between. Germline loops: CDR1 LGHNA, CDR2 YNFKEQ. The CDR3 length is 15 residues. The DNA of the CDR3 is TGTGCCAGCAGCCAAGTCATGGTCCTCACCGGGGAGCTGTTTTTT. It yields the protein CASSQVMVLTGELFF.

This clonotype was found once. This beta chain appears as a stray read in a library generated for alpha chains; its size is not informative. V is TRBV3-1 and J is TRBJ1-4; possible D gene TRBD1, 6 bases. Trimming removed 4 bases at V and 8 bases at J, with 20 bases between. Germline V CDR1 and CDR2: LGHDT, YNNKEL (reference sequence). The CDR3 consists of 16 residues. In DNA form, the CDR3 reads TGTGCCAGCAGCCTAATGGCGACAGGCCGAAGGGAAAAACTGTTTTTT. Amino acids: CASSLMATGRREKLFF.

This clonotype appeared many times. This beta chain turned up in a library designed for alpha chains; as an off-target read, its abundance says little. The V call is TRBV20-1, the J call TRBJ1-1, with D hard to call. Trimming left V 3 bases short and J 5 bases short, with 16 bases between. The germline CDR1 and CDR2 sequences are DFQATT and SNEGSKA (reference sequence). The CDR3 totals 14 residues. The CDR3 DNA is TGCAGTGCTAGGCGACCTGACCGGGAGACTGAAGCTTTCTTT. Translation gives CSARRPDRETEAFF.

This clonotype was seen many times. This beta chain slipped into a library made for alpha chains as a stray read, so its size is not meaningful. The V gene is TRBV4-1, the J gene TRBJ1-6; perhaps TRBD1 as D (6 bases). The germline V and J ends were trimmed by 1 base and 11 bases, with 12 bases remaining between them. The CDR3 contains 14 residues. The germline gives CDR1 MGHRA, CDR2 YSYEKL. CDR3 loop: CASSQALTGPPLHF. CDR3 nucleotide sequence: TGCGCCAGCAGCCAAGCCCTGACAGGACCACCCCTCCACTTT.

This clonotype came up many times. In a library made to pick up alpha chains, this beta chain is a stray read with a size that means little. The CDR3 region is CASSGTGTWGRAYGYTF. In DNA form, the CDR3 reads TGTGCCAGCAGTGGTACAGGGACTTGGGGAAGGGCATATGGCTACACCTTC. This chain joins TRBV6-1 and TRBJ1-2; possible D gene TRBD1, 6 bases. The V and J ends lost 4 bases and 5 bases respectively, with 23 bases between them. The V gene's germline CDR1 is MNHNS and CDR2 SASEGT. CDR3 size: 17 residues.

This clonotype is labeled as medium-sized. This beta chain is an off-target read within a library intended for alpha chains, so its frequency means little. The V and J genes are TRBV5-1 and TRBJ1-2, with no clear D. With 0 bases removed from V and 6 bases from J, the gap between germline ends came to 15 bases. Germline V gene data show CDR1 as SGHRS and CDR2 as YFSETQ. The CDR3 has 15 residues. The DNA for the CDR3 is TGCGCCAGCAGCTTGGTAGTCGGCGCCGGGGATGGCTACACCTTC. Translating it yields CASSLVVGAGDGYTF.

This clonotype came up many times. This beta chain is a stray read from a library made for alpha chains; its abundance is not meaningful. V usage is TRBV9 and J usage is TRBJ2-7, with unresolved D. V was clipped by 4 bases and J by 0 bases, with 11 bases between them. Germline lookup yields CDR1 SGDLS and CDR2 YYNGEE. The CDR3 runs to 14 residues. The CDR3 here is CASSPVSSSYEQYF. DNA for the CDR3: TGTGCCAGCAGCCCAGTCTCGAGCTCCTACGAGCAGTACTTC.

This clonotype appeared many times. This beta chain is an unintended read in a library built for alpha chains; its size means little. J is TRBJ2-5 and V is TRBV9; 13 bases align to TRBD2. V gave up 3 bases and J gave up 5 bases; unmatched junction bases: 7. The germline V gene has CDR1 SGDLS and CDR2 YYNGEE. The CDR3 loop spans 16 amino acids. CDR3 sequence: CASSGGWTSGGETQYF. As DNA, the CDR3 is TGTGCCAGCAGCGGGGGCTGGACTAGCGGGGGTGAGACCCAGTACTTC.

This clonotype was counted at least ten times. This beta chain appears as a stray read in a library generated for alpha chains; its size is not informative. DNA for the CDR3: TGTGCCAGCAGCGTAGGGCAGGTGCGGGGGGGAACTTTCTTT. It codes for CASSVGQVRGGTFF. The chain has TRBV9 and TRBJ1-1; D might be TRBD1 (5 bases). Trimming shortened V by 0 bases and J by 12 bases, and 18 bases separated the two germline ends. The CDR3 has 14 residues. Germline V gene sequence: CDR1 SGDLS, CDR2 YYNGEE.

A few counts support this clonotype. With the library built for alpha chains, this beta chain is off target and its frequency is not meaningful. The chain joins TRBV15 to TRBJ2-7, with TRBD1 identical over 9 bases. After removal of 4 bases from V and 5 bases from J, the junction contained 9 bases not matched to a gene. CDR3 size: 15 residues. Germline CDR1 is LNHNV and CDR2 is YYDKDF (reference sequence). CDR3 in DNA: TGTGCCACCAGCACGATGGGACAGGGAGGGGACGAGCAGTACTTC. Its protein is CATSTMGQGGDEQYF.

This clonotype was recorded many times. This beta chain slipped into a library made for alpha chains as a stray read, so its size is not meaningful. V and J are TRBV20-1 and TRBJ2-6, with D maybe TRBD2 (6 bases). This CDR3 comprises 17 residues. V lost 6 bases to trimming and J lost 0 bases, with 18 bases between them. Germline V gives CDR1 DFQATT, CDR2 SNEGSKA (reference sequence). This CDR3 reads CSARLGLGGSGANVLTF. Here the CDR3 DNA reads TGCAGTGCCAGGCTCGGGCTCGGGGGCTCTGGGGCCAACGTCCTGACTTTC.

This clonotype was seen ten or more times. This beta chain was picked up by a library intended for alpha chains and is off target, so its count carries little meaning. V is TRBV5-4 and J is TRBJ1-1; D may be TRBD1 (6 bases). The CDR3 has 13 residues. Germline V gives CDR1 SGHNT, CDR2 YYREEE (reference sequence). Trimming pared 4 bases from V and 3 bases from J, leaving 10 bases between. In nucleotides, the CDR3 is TGTGCCAGCAGCCTGACAGGAGACACTGAAGCTTTCTTT. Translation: CASSLTGDTEAFF.

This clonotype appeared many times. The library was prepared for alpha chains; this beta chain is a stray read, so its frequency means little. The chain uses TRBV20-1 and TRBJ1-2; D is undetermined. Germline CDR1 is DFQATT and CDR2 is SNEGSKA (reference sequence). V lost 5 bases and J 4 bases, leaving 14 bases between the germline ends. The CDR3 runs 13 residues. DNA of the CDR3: TGCAGTGCTGGACGGTGGGGAAGCTATGGCTACACCTTC. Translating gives CSAGRWGSYGYTF.

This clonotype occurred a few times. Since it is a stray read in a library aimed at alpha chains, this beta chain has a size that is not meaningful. The CDR3 here is CASSYQLRGAQFF. CDR3 coding DNA: TGTGCCAGCAGTTACCAATTGAGGGGGGCACAGTTCTTC. V is TRBV6-2 or TRBV6-3 and J is TRBJ2-1; possibly TRBD1 or TRBD2 for D (6 bases each). This CDR3 spans 13 amino acids. Germline CDR1 reads MNHEY; CDR2 reads SVGEGT. The V end lost 2 bases, the J end lost 13 bases, and 15 bases lay between the germline ends.

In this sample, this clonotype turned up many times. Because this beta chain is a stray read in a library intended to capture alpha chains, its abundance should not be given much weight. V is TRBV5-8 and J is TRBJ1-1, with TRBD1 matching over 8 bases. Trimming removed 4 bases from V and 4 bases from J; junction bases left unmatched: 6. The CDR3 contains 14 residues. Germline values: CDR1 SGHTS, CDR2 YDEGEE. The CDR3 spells CASSNGQGSTEAFF. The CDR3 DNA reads TGTGCCAGCAGCAATGGACAGGGTTCCACTGAAGCTTTCTTT.

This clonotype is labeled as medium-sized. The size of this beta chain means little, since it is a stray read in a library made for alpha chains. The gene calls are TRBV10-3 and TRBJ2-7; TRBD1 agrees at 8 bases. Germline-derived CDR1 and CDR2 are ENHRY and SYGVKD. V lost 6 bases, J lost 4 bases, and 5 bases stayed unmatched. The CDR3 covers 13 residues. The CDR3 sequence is CAIRGTGRYEQYF. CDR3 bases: TGTGCCATCAGAGGGACAGGAAGGTACGAGCAGTACTTC.

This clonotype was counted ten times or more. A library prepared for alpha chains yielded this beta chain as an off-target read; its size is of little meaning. The CDR3 sequence: CASRYGRPKKPQHF. In DNA form, the CDR3 reads TGCGCCAGCAGATATGGACGGCCCAAGAAGCCCCAGCATTTT. The chain employs TRBV4-1 and TRBJ1-5; no reliable D call. There are 14 residues in the CDR3. In germline, CDR1 is MGHRA, CDR2 YSYEKL. V lost 6 bases and J 8 bases, leaving 17 bases between the germline ends.